This T cell receptor beta chain originates from a study of shared clonotypes between healthy human individuals. The CDR3 totals 17 residues. V lost 2 bases and J lost 0, with 12 bases in between. The germline gives CDR1 SGHDT, CDR2 YYEEEE. Profiled with immunoSEQ multiplex PCR; TCRdb holds only in-frame clones, not every one. The profile shows about 2 million clones, approximately 94% of them singletons. Naive-designated CD8 cells lacked CD45RO, were positively enriched for CCR7, and omitted terminally differentiated effector memory CD45RA+ cells. The receptor was derived from a man aged 18 to 30 in good health. What was sequenced was naive CD8+ T cells sorted from blood. The rearrangement links TRBV5-6 to TRBJ1-6, with a weak D call TRBD1 (6 bases). The CDR3 here is CASSLSYRDSYNSPLHF. The CDR3 bases are TGTGCCAGCAGCTTAAGCTACAGGGACTCCTATAATTCACCCCTCCACTTT.